Listed below are T cell receptor beta chains from one sample, sequenced in a study of a mutant IDH1 vaccine in newly diagnosed glioma. Clones were read by immunoSEQ multiplex PCR, and TCRdb kept only the in-frame ones, dropping some. The data show about 53,000 clones, roughly 80% seen once. Their antigens are not known. The material sequenced was PBMCs, taken from a glioma patient whose treatment included an IDH1 peptide vaccine. These receptors were collected from a young woman with glioma. Some clones in this sample may be carry-over from other donors' samples. The CDR3 runs from the conserved cysteine through the conserved F or W. Fields, in order: V gene, J gene, clone size, CDR3 length, CDR3 protein. Some rows have no size entry. The others give once, few or many, or a class for an expanded clone.

v_gene: TRBV5-4
j_gene: TRBJ2-2
abundance: NA
len: 14
CDR3aa: CAAAGGLPGGELFF

v_gene: TRBV9
j_gene: TRBJ2-7
abundance: NA
len: 15
CDR3aa: CASSVGGTGQYEQYF

v_gene: TRBV15
j_gene: TRBJ2-7
abundance: NA
len: 15
CDR3aa: CATSREGDRAYEQYF

v_gene: TRBV29-1
j_gene: TRBJ2-5
abundance: NA
len: 10
CDR3aa: CSGTLETQYF

v_gene: TRBV29-1
j_gene: TRBJ1-1
abundance: few
len: 11
CDR3aa: CSVRDSPEAFF

v_gene: TRBV4-2
j_gene: TRBJ2-1
abundance: NA
len: 12
CDR3aa: CASSPVGGEQFF

v_gene: TRBV5-1
j_gene: TRBJ2-2
abundance: few
len: 15
CDR3aa: CASSSAGGNTGELFF

v_gene: TRBV30
j_gene: TRBJ1-5
abundance: NA
len: 13
CDR3aa: CAWGDNGVRPQHF

v_gene: TRBV4-2
j_gene: TRBJ1-2
abundance: NA
len: 14
CDR3aa: CASSVGTGDYGYTF

v_gene: TRBV4-2
j_gene: TRBJ2-6
abundance: NA
len: 17
CDR3aa: CASSHIRSPSGANVLTF

v_gene: TRBV6-4
j_gene: TRBJ2-6
abundance: NA
len: 14
CDR3aa: CASSEISGANVLTF

v_gene: TRBV7-9
j_gene: TRBJ1-1
abundance: few
len: 14
CDR3aa: CASSFRQGSTEAFF

v_gene: TRBV12-5
j_gene: TRBJ1-6
abundance: few
len: 15
CDR3aa: CASGRTGDANSPLHF

v_gene: TRBV11-2
j_gene: TRBJ2-7
abundance: once
len: 14
CDR3aa: CATQTGTAWGEQYF

v_gene: TRBV27
j_gene: TRBJ1-5
abundance: NA
len: 14
CDR3aa: CASSWGQGNQPQHF

v_gene: TRBV5-6
j_gene: TRBJ1-1
abundance: NA
len: 14
CDR3aa: CASSLARGNTEAFF

v_gene: TRBV18
j_gene: TRBJ1-5
abundance: NA
len: 15
CDR3aa: CASSPVPGQDQPQHF

v_gene: TRBV19
j_gene: TRBJ2-5
abundance: NA
len: 16
CDR3aa: CASSWGGAGAQETQYF